This T cell receptor (beta chain) was identified in a study of T cell repertoires in cytomegalovirus infection (dated by TCRdb to about 2019). In the study overall: The HLA type of each donor mattered for the analysis, because public TCR beta signatures pointed to carriage of CMV infection along with the matching HLA type.

The investigation overall reported the following: The ex vivo response was dominated by HLA-C-restricted CMV-specific TCR beta clonotypes, which also provided the single most frequent clonotype in two of eight donors. Cumulative frequency of public TCR beta family members discriminated carriers of CMV infection plus the relevant HLA type in this cohort and an independent roughly 320-donor cohort.

To note about this clonotype: Its antigen target is currently unknown. No base-level quality is on record; no much larger clone is a single base apart.

The CDR3, from cysteine to phenylalanine, totals 15 residues. Only the CDR3 portion is preserved as DNA: 45 bases, with reading frame beginning at the first base. CDR1 and CDR2 were assigned from the germline V gene as MDHEN and SYDVKM. Trimming leaves V shorter by 7 bases and J shorter by 9 bases, with the junction holding 15 bases beyond the gene matches. Sequencing instrument: Illumina HiSeq 1500. The public reads were run again by TCRdb, first through fastp at Q25 and then through MiXCR, and only productive beta chains were kept. Rows are unified per CDR3 protein, each entry keeping the most common DNA and genes. The sample table records under 300,000 distinct CDR3 sequences; about 17% of these occur just once. The ten biggest clones cover 40% to 55% of the sample.

The TCR was taken from a human donor in good health (CMV status not recorded). Some clones in this sample may be carry-over from other donors' samples. The chain joins TRBV28 to TRBJ2-1, with 7 bases matching TRBD1. Sequencing was done on a sample of CD8+ T cells from PBMCs. The CDR3 amino acid sequence is: CASNRGQAFSSEQFF. In nucleotide form, the sequence is TGTGCCAGCAATAGAGGACAGGCCTTCTCCAGTGAGCAGTTCTTC. The CDR3, completed at both ends by the reference TRBV28 and TRBJ2-1 genes, gives the full variable domain DVKVTQSSRYLVKRTGEKVFLECVQDMDHENMFWYRQDPGLGLRLIYFSYDVKMKEKGDIPEGYSVSREKKERFSLILESASTNQTSMYLCASNRGQAFSSEQFFGPGTRLTVL.